The 29 T cell receptor beta chains presented below share a single source sample, sequenced in a study of blood T cell repertoires in COVID-19. The method was immunoSEQ multiplex PCR; TCRdb's version includes in-frame clones alone and lacks a portion of them. Seen here are around 480,000 clones, around 90% observed once, and the top ten hold 0.7%. Material: PBMCs or T cells enriched from blood (not recorded which). The receptors were sampled from a woman aged 18-30 years who had recovered from COVID-19.

The rearrangement links TRBV30 to TRBJ1-1, with TRBD1 matching 7 bases. Germline loops: CDR1 GTSNPN, CDR2 SVGIG (reference sequence). V shed 1 base and J 0 bases; nucleotides not matched to a gene: 14. There are 18 residues in the CDR3. In DNA, the CDR3 is TGTGCCTGGAGTGCACCCCGCGGGACAGCGCGATTGAACACTGAAGCTTTCTTT. This sequence encodes CAWSAPRGTARLNTEAFF.

The chain uses TRBV9 and TRBJ1-3; D is unclear. Trimming took 4 bases from V and 0 from J, leaving 5 bases between them. The germline V gene has CDR1 SGDLS and CDR2 YYNGEE. The CDR3 is 13 amino acids. CDR3 sequence: CASSINSGNTIYF. The CDR3 DNA sequence: TGTGCCAGCAGCATCAACTCTGGAAACACCATATATTTT.

The rearrangement uses TRBV10-3 and TRBJ2-3; D is unresolved. Trimming pared 11 bases from V and 0 bases from J, leaving 18 bases between. This CDR3 is 15 amino acids long. The germline V gene encodes CDR1 ENHRY and CDR2 SYGVKD. The CDR3 here is CASTRSFTSTDTQYF. In nucleotides, the CDR3 is TGTGCCTCCACCCGCTCATTTACTAGCACAGATACGCAGTATTTT.

The rearrangement uses TRBV5-1 and TRBJ1-1, with D unclear. Germline V lookup: CDR1 SGHRS, CDR2 YFSETQ. V was trimmed by 4 bases and J by 1 base, leaving 14 bases between them. This CDR3 is built from 15 residues. The CDR3: CASSPRVGPNTEAFF. The CDR3 coding sequence is TGCGCCAGCAGCCCCCGGGTAGGCCCGAACACTGAAGCTTTCTTT.

Details on this clone: Other DNA sequences within the sample encode an identical CDR3. V is TRBV3-1 (or the pseudogene TRBV3-2) and J is TRBJ2-5; D possibly corresponds to TRBD1 (7 bases). The germline V gene encodes CDR1 LGHDT and CDR2 YNNKEL (reference sequence). The CDR3 runs 15 residues. With 0 bases removed from V and 4 bases from J, the gap between germline ends came to 12 bases. The CDR3 reads CASSQDRQGGETQYF. The DNA of the CDR3 is TGTGCCAGCAGCCAAGATCGACAGGGAGGAGAGACCCAGTACTTC.

The gene calls are TRBV12-5 and TRBJ1-3; D unresolved. There are 13 residues in the CDR3. Germline loops: CDR1 LGHNT, CDR2 FRNRAP. V lost 1 base and J lost 7, with 8 bases in between. In DNA, the CDR3 is TGTGCTAGTGGTTTGGACTCTAGGAACACCATATATTTT. Translation: CASGLDSRNTIYF.

DNA of the CDR3: TGTGCCAGCAGTGCAGGACAGTCGATCTATGGCTACACCTTC. Residues: CASSAGQSIYGYTF. The V call is TRBV25-1, the J call TRBJ1-2; D might be TRBD1 (6 bases). The CDR3 runs 14 residues. The germline gives CDR1 MGHDK, CDR2 SYGVNS. V gave up 4 bases and J gave up 4 bases, with 13 bases separating them.

V is TRBV5-5 and J is TRBJ2-1; D unclear. From germline, CDR1 is SGHKS and CDR2 YYEKEE (reference sequence). This CDR3 is 18 amino acids long. The V and J ends lost 4 bases and 5 bases respectively, with 25 bases between them. CDR3 region: CASSPLSQGGGRHNEQFF. For the CDR3, the DNA is TGTGCCAGCAGCCCCCTTTCTCAAGGCGGTGGCCGCCACAATGAGCAGTTCTTC.

This sequence joins TRBV28 and TRBJ1-5; 10 bases agree with TRBD1. The CDR3 extends over 16 amino acids. Per germline, CDR1 MDHEN and CDR2 SYDVKM. Trimming removed 3 bases from V and 5 bases from J; junction bases left unmatched: 7. This CDR3 is CASSFPPGQGYQPQHF. CDR3 nucleotides: TGTGCCAGCAGTTTCCCTCCGGGACAGGGGTATCAGCCCCAGCATTTT.

The chain uses TRBV19 and TRBJ2-4; possible D gene TRBD1, 5 bases. This CDR3 region has 15 residues. The germline V and J ends were trimmed by 4 bases and 4 bases, with 14 bases remaining between them. The germline V gene has CDR1 LNHDA and CDR2 SQIVND (reference sequence). The CDR3 here is CASSNYDRAKNIQYF. CDR3 DNA sequence: TGTGCCAGTAGTAATTACGACAGAGCTAAAAACATTCAGTACTTC.

V and J are TRBV5-6 and TRBJ2-2, with D uncertain. The length of the CDR3 is 13 residues. CDR1 and CDR2 (germline): SGHDT, YYEEEE. The V and J ends lost 3 bases and 3 bases respectively, with 6 bases between them. The CDR3 loop is CASSSLYTGELFF. DNA of the CDR3: TGTGCCAGCAGCTCTCTGTACACCGGGGAGCTGTTTTTT.

A remark on this clone: Other DNA sequences from this sample encode an identical CDR3 as well. The gene calls are TRBV25-1 and TRBJ1-6, with 8 bases identical to TRBD1. V was clipped by 7 bases and J by 10 bases; unmatched bases: 3. The CDR3 sequence is 12 residues long. Germline V gene lookup returns CDR1 MGHDK and CDR2 SYGVNS. CDR3 coding DNA: TGTGCCAGCAACAGGGGGGGATCACCCCTCCACTTT. Translated, it gives CASNRGGSPLHF.

The CDR3 loop is CASSQMGTDTQYF. CDR3 DNA sequence: TGTGCCAGCAGCCAGATGGGCACAGATACGCAGTATTTT. The J gene is TRBJ2-3, the V gene TRBV5-4; D is uncertain. The CDR3 covers 13 residues. Germline CDR1 and CDR2: SGHNT and YYREEE (reference sequence). Deletions cut 4 bases from V and 1 base from J, with 7 bases between.

This clone was recorded once. The V gene is TRBV3-1 (or the pseudogene TRBV3-2), the J gene TRBJ2-1, with unresolved D. The germline V gene encodes CDR1 LGHDT and CDR2 YNNKEL (reference sequence). The CDR3 contains 14 residues. The V and J ends lost 2 bases and 4 bases respectively, with 9 bases between them. DNA for the CDR3: TGTGCCAGCAGCCAACAGAACCGATACAATGAGCAGTTCTTC. This gives the protein CASSQQNRYNEQFF.

The rearrangement uses TRBV12-3 or TRBV12-4 and TRBJ2-3; TRBD2 is a possible D gene (6 bases). Between the trimmed V and J ends, which lost 7 bases and 5 bases, there was a span of 13 bases. This CDR3 has 13 amino acids. The CDR3 here is CASKRASEDTQYF. CDR3 sequence (DNA): TGTGCCAGCAAGCGGGCGAGTGAAGATACGCAGTATTTT.

The chain links TRBV7-9 to TRBJ1-6, with D perhaps matching TRBD1 (5 bases). The germline gives CDR1 SEHNR, CDR2 FQNEAQ (reference sequence). The CDR3 runs 14 residues. V was shortened by 8 bases and J by 8 bases, with 16 bases between the two germline ends. The CDR3 reads CASSLGGEHSPLHF. In DNA form, the CDR3 reads TGTGCCAGCTCCCTCGGGGGTGAGCATTCACCCCTCCACTTT.

The chain joins TRBV7-9 to TRBJ1-1; TRBD1 matches 7 bases. Germline trimming cut 4 bases from V and 0 bases from J; bases unmatched to any gene: 2. This CDR3 has 14 residues. Germline CDR1 is SEHNR and CDR2 is FQNEAQ (reference sequence). The CDR3 nucleotides are TGTGCCAGCAGCTCGACAGGGTTGAACACTGAAGCTTTCTTT. This gives the protein CASSSTGLNTEAFF.

The chain has TRBV29-1 and TRBJ2-7; D is possibly TRBD1 (5 bases). The germline CDR1 and CDR2 sequences are SQVTM and ANQGSEA. The CDR3 runs 11 residues. V dropped 5 bases and J dropped 6 bases, with 11 bases sitting between them. CDR3 bases: TGCAGCGTTTTCGGTAGGGGCGAGCAGTACTTC. Encoded protein: CSVFGRGEQYF.

The CDR3 DNA reads as TGTGCCAGCAGCTTAGTTGGACTCGCAGGGGGAGGCTACACCTTC. Translated, it gives CASSLVGLAGGGYTF. V is TRBV7-8 and J is TRBJ1-2; the match to TRBD1 covers 7 bases. The CDR3 loop spans 15 amino acids. J gave up 8 bases and V 1 base, and 10 bases lay outside the gene matches. The germline gives CDR1 SGHVS, CDR2 FQNEAQ.

The V and J genes are TRBV24-1 and TRBJ2-3, with D possibly being TRBD1 (7 bases). Per germline, CDR1 KGHDR and CDR2 SFDVKD. There are 14 residues in the CDR3. V was trimmed by 3 bases and J by 5 bases, leaving 11 bases between them. The CDR3 here is CATSDPRGEDTQYF. The CDR3 nucleotides are TGTGCCACCAGTGATCCCAGGGGGGAAGATACGCAGTATTTT.

This rearrangement joins TRBV18 to TRBJ2-5; 9 positions match TRBD2. V was clipped by 3 bases and J by 5 bases; unmatched bases: 7. The length of the CDR3 is 15 residues. The germline V gene encodes CDR1 KGHSH and CDR2 LQKENI. CDR3 DNA sequence: TGTGCCAGCTCACCGCCGGCGGGGGGGAAGGAGACCCAGTACTTC. Translating it yields CASSPPAGGKETQYF.

The rearrangement joins TRBV14 to TRBJ1-6, with 7 bases lining up with TRBD1. CDR3 size: 17 residues. After removal of 1 base from V and 4 bases from J, the junction contained 7 bases not matched to a gene. Germline V gene data show CDR1 as SGHDN and CDR2 as FVKESK. The CDR3 loop is CASSQGEGGFYNSPLHF. The CDR3 DNA is TGTGCCAGCAGCCAAGGAGAAGGGGGCTTTTATAATTCACCCCTCCACTTT.

The chain couples TRBV5-1 to TRBJ2-2, with D maybe TRBD1 (5 bases). The CDR3 runs to 14 residues. Per germline, CDR1 SGHRS and CDR2 YFSETQ. Trimming pared 3 bases from V and 4 bases from J, leaving 10 bases between. The CDR3 region is CASSWGRATGELFF. The CDR3 nucleotides read TGCGCCAGCAGCTGGGGCAGGGCCACCGGGGAGCTGTTTTTT.

The gene calls are TRBV30 and TRBJ1-1; D is ambiguous. The CDR3 length is 16 residues. V lost 4 bases to trimming and J lost 4 bases, with 22 bases between them. Germline CDR1 reads GTSNPN; CDR2 reads SVGIG (reference sequence). The CDR3 spells CAWTSPRFEGGTEAFF. In DNA, the CDR3 is TGTGCCTGGACGTCGCCGCGGTTCGAAGGTGGCACTGAAGCTTTCTTT. The variable domain in full, completed from reference TRBV30 and TRBJ1-1, reads SQTIHQWPATLVQPVGSPLSLECTVEGTSNPNLYWYRQAAGRGLQLLFYSVGIGQISSEVPQNLSASRPQDRQFILSSKKLLLSDSGFYLCAWTSPRFEGGTEAFFGQGTRLTVV.

The chain is built from TRBV4-1 and TRBJ2-1; 14 bases are shared with TRBD2. The junction had 14 bases not matched to a gene; V was cut back by 4 bases and J by 0 bases. The CDR3 runs 21 residues. Looked up from germline, CDR1 is MGHRA and CDR2 is YSYEKL. CDR3 sequence: CASSPRSTSGGALGSYNEQFF. CDR3 in DNA: TGCGCCAGCAGCCCTCGTTCGACTAGCGGGGGGGCGTTGGGCTCCTACAATGAGCAGTTCTTC.

The CDR3 nucleotides read TGTGCCAGCAGTCCCGACAGGGAGACTTCTTTCTTT. This translates into CASSPDRETSFF. This chain uses TRBV12-3 or TRBV12-4 with TRBJ1-1, with 7 bases that match TRBD1. The V gene end was trimmed by 5 bases and the J gene end by 12 bases; junction bases not matched to a gene: 9. The CDR3 is 12 amino acids.

This rearrangement joins TRBV5-5 to TRBJ1-1, with a weak D call TRBD1 (5 bases). The CDR3 loop spans 14 amino acids. Trimming removed 4 bases at V and 2 bases at J, with 12 bases between. Germline V gives CDR1 SGHKS, CDR2 YYEKEE (reference sequence). The DNA for the CDR3 is TGTGCCAGCAGCCTTTACCAGGGTAACACTGAAGCTTTCTTT. It specifies CASSLYQGNTEAFF.

V usage is TRBV6-2 or TRBV6-3 and J usage is TRBJ2-7; a possible D gene is TRBD2 (5 bases). V lost 2 bases and J lost 1, with 6 bases in between. From germline, CDR1 is MNHEY and CDR2 SVGEGT. There are 13 residues in the CDR3. For the CDR3, the DNA is TGTGCCAGCAGTTACGAGGGTTCCTACGAGCAGTACTTC. Residues: CASSYEGSYEQYF.

The chain combines TRBV23-1 with TRBJ2-2, with TRBD2 identical over 12 bases. TRBV23-1 is an ORF, with its function uncertain. The J segment lost 4 bases and the V segment lost 2 bases, leaving 11 bases of the junction unmatched. This CDR3 is 19 amino acids long. Here the CDR3 reads CASSQPSNSSGGATGELFF. The CDR3 nucleotides read TGCGCCAGCAGTCAACCGTCAAACTCTAGCGGGGGGGCCACCGGGGAGCTGTTTTTT.